This T cell receptor (beta chain) was documented in a study of PD-1 blockade in classical Hodgkin lymphoma. Produced via immunoSEQ multiplex PCR; TCRdb's table is partial and in-frame only. Found here are around 27,000 clones, almost 85% of them singletons; the top ten hold around 10%. With no exception, relapse followed autologous stem cell transplantation in all patients, and brentuximab vedotin exposure varied. Germline CDR1 reads SEHNR; CDR2 reads FQNEAQ (reference sequence). This CDR3 contains 12 residues. With V trimmed by 8 bases and J by 9 bases, 9 bases remained unmatched. Points on this clone: The antigen remains unidentified.

Findings of the study overall: Diversity in CD4+ TCRs, unlike that measured in CD8+ TCRs, had risen significantly by C4D1. No one has yet defined what causes the repertoire differences, which may be disease activity or prior therapy.

This receptor was taken from a human donor with classical Hodgkin lymphoma. The rearrangement links TRBV7-9 to TRBJ2-5; 7 nucleotides match TRBD1. Sample: peripheral blood mononuclear cells (PBMCs), taken before the second cycle of nivolumab. CDR3 residues: CASWTGLEAQYF. The CDR3 bases are TGTGCCAGCTGGACAGGCCTCGAGGCCCAGTACTTC.